Listed below are T cell receptor beta chains from one sample, sequenced in a study of T cells expressing NK-cell markers. TCRdb reanalyzed the 5' RACE reads and collapses them to one entry per CDR3 protein, without DNA. This table lists roughly 380,000 distinct CDR3 sequences. The sequenced material came from blood T cells: a sorted CD56 or NKG2C T cell subset, CD4+ or CD8+ T cells, or bulk PBMC T cells (not recorded which). These receptors were collected from a man aged 18-70 years in good health. Both conserved end residues are part of each CDR3.

J gene	V gene	CDR3 protein
TRBJ1-5	TRBV5-6	CASSLAGGSEQPQHF
TRBJ1-1	TRBV7-3	CASSLRAGGAEAFF
TRBJ2-1	TRBV12-5	CASGPPGTSGKTYNEQFF
TRBJ2-5	TRBV14	CASSQSGGQETQYF
TRBJ1-1	TRBV7-6	CASSLPRFGSLNTEAFF
TRBJ2-3	TRBV11-2	CASSFSGTRPTDTQYF
TRBJ2-7	TRBV20-1	CSAAGGRSRSYEQYF
TRBJ1-6	TRBV25-1	CASSPKSQGYYGALHF
TRBJ2-1	TRBV20-1	CSAPGQGRDEQFF
TRBJ2-3	TRBV5-1	CASSFQTLWGAEIDTQYF
TRBJ2-5	TRBV7-2	CASSLLPGQRQETQYF
TRBJ2-3	TRBV5-5	CASSEGTIRFTDTQYF
TRBJ2-2	TRBV12-3/TRBV12-4	CASTGGRGTGELFF
TRBJ2-1	TRBV20-1	CSARPTSGGGVNEQFF
TRBJ2-2	TRBV6-1	CAMGQGKSNTGELFF
TRBJ2-3	TRBV6-1	CASRPTDRTYTDTQYF
TRBJ2-2	TRBV6-5	CASSYSAMINTGELFF
TRBJ2-5	TRBV18	CASSPSGHIQETQYF
TRBJ2-7	TRBV5-6	CASSLKGARSYEQYF
TRBJ1-2	TRBV11-3	CASSFKSVTDYGYTF
TRBJ2-1	TRBV20-1	CSARAPRENEQFF
TRBJ1-6	TRBV19	CASSDPGQGGDSPLHF